This entry concerns a single TCR beta chain. Its antigen remains unidentified. Only in-frame clones appear in the TCRdb table, and some are missing; sequencing was by immunoSEQ multiplex PCR. The sample consists of more than 95,000 clones, around 93% of them appearing once. This sample is part of a study of OX40 agonist ivuxolimab in advanced cancers. As for the study in general: As their treatment, patients were administered ivuxolimab, an agonistic anti-OX40 (CD134) antibody. Study-wide results and limits: The 0.1-3.0 mg/kg partial responders had among the lowest clonal expansion. Expanded clones tended on average to be more numerous among CD8+ T cells than CD4+. The CD4+ and CD8+ T cells in the blood had expanded clonally by week 6 at 0.1 to 3.0 mg/kg.

CDR3 length: 15 residues. Per the germline V gene, CDR1 is MNHEY and CDR2 is SMNVEV (reference sequence). Trimming removed 3 bases from V and 0 bases from J, with 6 bases in between. The sequencing here drew on CD4+ or CD8+ T cells sorted from blood, taken in a trial of the OX40 agonist ivuxolimab. This sequence was found in an adult with an advanced solid tumor such as melanoma, head and neck, liver or kidney cancer. The chain joins TRBV27 to TRBJ2-6; D gene ambiguous. CDR3 coding DNA: TGTGCCAGCAGTTTGGTCGGCTCTGGGGCCAACGTCCTGACTTTC. Translating gives CASSLVGSGANVLTF.